These 6 T cell receptor beta chains originate from one sample sequenced in a study of blood T cell repertoires in COVID-19. The method was immunoSEQ multiplex PCR; TCRdb's version includes in-frame clones alone and lacks a portion of them. The sample comprises over 200,000 clones, about nine tenths of which are singletons, and 0.95% to 1.5% rests with the top ten. Sequencing was carried out using PBMCs or T cells enriched from blood (not recorded which). These receptors were taken from a human donor in a cohort exposed to, infected with or recovered from COVID-19 (not recorded which). The donor label of this sample is uncertain.

The chain uses TRBV5-1 and TRBJ1-5, with TRBD1 identical over 11 bases. CDR1 and CDR2 (germline): SGHRS, YFSETQ. The CDR3 loop spans 15 amino acids. Unmatched junction bases numbered 4, after V lost 3 bases and J lost 5 bases. Here the CDR3 reads CASSSPGQGDQPQHF. CDR3 nucleotide sequence: TGCGCCAGCAGCTCTCCGGGACAGGGGGATCAGCCCCAGCATTTT.

This clone was observed a handful of times. The chain combines TRBV6-6 with TRBJ2-3, with D perhaps matching TRBD2 (7 bases). The CDR3 has 15 residues. Germline CDR1 is MNHNY and CDR2 is SVGAGI (reference sequence). V lost 5 bases, J lost 5 bases, and 17 bases lay in between. As DNA, the CDR3 is TGTGCCAGCAGTAATCGCGGGGGCTCGGGAGATACGCAGTATTTT. It encodes CASSNRGGSGDTQYF.

This chain uses TRBV4-3 with TRBJ2-3, with unresolved D. Trimming took 0 bases from V and 2 from J, leaving 6 bases between them. The CDR3 has 14 amino acids. Per the germline V gene, CDR1 is LGHNA and CDR2 is YSLEER. The CDR3 DNA sequence: TGCGCCAGCAGCCAAGATTCATTCACAGATACGCAGTATTTT. Its translation is CASSQDSFTDTQYF.

The V call is TRBV5-4, the J call TRBJ1-2; D possibly corresponds to TRBD1 (5 bases). Trimming pared 4 bases from V and 8 bases from J, leaving 24 bases between. Germline assignment: CDR1 SGHNT and CDR2 YYREEE (reference sequence). The CDR3 runs 16 residues. The CDR3 spells CASSPSFSGGGSGYTF. CDR3 coding DNA: TGTGCCAGCAGCCCCTCTTTTTCGGGGGGAGGGTCGGGCTACACCTTC.

This chain links TRBV5-4 with TRBJ2-7, with 8 bases lining up with TRBD1. This CDR3 spans 15 amino acids. V lost 5 bases, J lost 2 bases, and 9 bases stayed unmatched. Germline V gene data show CDR1 as SGHNT and CDR2 as YYREEE (reference sequence). The chain's CDR3 is CASRTDRAPTYEQYF. CDR3 bases: TGTGCCAGCAGGACGGACAGGGCGCCGACCTACGAGCAGTACTTC.

This chain joins TRBV19 and TRBJ2-7; possibly TRBD2 for D (6 bases). CDR1 LNHDA and CDR2 SQIVND come from the germline V gene (reference sequence). The V and J ends lost 6 bases and 5 bases respectively, with 11 bases between them. The CDR3 runs 12 residues. Here the CDR3 DNA reads TGTGCCAGTAGCCCAGGGAGGAACGAGCAGTACTTC. Its translation is CASSPGRNEQYF.